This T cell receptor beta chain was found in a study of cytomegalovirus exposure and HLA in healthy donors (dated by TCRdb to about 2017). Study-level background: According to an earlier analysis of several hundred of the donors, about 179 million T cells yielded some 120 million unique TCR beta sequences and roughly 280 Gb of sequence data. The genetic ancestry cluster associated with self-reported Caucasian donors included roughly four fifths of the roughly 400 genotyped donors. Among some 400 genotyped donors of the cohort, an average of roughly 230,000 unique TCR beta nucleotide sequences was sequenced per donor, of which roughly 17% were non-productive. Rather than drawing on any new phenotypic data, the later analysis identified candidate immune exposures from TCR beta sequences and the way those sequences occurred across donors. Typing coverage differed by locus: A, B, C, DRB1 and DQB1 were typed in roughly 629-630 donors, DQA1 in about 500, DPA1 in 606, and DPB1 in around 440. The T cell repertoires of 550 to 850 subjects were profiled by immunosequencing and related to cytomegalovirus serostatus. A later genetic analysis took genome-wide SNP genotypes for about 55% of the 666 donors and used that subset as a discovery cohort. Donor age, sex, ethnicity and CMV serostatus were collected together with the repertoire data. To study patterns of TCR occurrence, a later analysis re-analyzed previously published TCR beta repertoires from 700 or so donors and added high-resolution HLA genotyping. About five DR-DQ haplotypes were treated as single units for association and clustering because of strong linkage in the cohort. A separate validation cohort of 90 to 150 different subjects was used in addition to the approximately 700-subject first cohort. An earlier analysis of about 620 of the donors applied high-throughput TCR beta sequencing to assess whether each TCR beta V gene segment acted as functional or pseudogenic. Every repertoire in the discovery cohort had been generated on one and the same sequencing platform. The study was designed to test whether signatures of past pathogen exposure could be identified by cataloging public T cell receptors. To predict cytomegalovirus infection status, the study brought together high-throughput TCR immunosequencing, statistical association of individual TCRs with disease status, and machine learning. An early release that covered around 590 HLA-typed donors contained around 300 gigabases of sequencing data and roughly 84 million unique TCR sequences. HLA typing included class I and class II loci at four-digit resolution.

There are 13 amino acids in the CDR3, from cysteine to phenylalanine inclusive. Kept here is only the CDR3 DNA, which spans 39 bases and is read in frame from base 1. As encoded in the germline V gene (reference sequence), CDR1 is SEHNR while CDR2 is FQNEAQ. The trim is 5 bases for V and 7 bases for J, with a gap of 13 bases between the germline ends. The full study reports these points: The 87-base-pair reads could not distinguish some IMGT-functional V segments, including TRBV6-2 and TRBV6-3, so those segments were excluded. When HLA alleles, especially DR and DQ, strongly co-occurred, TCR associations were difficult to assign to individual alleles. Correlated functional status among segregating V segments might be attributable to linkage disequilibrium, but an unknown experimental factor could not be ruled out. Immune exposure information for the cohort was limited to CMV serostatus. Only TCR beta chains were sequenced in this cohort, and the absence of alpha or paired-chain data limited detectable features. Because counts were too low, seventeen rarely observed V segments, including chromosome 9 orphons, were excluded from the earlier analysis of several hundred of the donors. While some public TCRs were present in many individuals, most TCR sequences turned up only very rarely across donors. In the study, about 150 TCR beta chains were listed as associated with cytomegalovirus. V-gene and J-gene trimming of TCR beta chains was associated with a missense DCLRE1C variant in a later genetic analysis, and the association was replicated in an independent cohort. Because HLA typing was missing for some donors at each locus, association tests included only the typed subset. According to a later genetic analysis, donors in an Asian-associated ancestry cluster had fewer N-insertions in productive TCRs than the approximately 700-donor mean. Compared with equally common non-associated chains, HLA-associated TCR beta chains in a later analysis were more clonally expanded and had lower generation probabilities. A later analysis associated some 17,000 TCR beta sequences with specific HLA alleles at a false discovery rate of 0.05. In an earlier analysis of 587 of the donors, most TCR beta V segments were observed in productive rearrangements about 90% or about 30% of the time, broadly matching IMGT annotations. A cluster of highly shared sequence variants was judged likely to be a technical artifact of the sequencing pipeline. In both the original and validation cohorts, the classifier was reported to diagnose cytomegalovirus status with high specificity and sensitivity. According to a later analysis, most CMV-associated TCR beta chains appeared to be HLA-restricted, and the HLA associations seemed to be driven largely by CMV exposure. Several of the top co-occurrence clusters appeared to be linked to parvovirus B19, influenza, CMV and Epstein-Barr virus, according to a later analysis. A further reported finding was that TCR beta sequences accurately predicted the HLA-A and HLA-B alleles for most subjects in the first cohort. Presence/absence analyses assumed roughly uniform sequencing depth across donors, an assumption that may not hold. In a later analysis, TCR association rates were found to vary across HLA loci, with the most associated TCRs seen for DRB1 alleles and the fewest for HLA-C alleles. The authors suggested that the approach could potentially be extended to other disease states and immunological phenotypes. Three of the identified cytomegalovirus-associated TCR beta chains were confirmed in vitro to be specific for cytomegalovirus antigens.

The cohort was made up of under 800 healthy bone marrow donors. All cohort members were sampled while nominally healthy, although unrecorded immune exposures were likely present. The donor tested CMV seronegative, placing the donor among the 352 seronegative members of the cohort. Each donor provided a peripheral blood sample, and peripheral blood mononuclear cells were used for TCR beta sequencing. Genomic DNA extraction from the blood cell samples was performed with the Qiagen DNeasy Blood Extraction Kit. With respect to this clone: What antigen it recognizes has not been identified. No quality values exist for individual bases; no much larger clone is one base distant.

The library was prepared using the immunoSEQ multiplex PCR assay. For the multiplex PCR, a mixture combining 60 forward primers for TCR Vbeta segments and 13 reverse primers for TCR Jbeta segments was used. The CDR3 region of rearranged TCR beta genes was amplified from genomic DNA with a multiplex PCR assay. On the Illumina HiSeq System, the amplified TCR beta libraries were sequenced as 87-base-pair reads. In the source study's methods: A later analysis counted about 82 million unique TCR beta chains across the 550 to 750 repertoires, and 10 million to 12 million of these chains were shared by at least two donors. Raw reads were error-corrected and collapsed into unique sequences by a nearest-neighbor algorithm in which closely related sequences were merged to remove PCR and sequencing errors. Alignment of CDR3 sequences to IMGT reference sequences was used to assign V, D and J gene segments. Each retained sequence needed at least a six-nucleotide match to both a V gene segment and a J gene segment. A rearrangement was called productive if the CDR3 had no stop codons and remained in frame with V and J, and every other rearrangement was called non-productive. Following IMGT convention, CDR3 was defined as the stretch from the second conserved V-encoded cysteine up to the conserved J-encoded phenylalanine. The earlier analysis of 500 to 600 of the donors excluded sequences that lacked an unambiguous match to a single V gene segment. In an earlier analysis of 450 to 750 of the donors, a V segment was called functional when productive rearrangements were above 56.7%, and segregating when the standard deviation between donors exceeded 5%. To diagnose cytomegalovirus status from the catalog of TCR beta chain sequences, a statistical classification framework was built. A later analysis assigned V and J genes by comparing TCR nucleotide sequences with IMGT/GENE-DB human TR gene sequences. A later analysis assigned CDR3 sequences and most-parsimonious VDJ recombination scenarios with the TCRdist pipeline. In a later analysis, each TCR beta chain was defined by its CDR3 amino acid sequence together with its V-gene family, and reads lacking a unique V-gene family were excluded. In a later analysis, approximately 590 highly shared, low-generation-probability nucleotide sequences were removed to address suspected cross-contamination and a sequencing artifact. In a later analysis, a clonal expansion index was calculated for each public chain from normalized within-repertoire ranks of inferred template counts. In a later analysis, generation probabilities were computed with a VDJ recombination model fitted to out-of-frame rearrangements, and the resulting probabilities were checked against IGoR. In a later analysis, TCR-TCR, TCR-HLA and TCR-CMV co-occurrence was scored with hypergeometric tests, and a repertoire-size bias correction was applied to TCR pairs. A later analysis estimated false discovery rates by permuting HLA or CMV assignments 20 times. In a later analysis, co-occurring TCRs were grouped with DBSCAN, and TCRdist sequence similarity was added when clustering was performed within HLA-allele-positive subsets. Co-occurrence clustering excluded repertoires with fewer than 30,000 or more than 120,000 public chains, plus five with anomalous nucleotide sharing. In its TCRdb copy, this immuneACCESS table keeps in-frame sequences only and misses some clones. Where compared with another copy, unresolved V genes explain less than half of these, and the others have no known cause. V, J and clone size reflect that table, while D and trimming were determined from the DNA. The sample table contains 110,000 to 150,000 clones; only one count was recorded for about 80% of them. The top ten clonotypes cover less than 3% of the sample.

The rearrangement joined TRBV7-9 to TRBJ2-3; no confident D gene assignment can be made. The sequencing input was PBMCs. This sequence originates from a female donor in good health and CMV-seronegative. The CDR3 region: CASSPLVLNTQYF. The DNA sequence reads TGTGCCAGCAGCCCCCTAGTTTTGAATACGCAGTATTTT.